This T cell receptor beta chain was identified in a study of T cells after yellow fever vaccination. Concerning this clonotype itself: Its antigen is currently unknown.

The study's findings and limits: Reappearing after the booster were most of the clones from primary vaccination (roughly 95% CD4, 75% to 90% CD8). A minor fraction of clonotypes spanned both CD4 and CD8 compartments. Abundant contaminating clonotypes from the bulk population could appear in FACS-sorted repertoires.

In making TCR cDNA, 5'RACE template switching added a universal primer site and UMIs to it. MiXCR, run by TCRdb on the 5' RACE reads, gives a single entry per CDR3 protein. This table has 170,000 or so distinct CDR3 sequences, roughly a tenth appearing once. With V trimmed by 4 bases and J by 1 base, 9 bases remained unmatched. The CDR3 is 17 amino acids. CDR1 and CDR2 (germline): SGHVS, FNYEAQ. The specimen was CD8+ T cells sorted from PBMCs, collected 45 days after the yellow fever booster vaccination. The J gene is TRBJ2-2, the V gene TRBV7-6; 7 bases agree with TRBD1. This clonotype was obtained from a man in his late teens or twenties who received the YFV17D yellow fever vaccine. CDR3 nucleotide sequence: TGTGCCAGCAGCTCGAGAAAGTACAGGGGGAACACCGGGGAGCTGTTTTTT. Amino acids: CASSSRKYRGNTGELFF.